The text below deals with one T cell receptor (beta chain). Antigen: not known. This sample stems from a study of graft-versus-host responses after intestinal transplantation. Overall study: Recipients obtained multivisceral, liver-intestinal, or isolated intestinal transplants.

Measured with immunoSEQ multiplex PCR; TCRdb has only the in-frame clones, and not every one. Among around 31,000 clones, around 83% were seen once, and the ten largest hold around a fifth. Sequenced material: unstimulated CD8+ T cells sorted from spleen or lymph node cells, taken before intestinal transplant. The receptor was derived from a human donor who received an intestinal transplant.

Here the CDR3 DNA reads TGTGCCAGCAGCTCTGTCCTAGGAGAGACCCAGTACTTC. Amino acids: CASSSVLGETQYF. J is TRBJ2-5 and V is TRBV6-6, with D unresolved. V dropped 6 bases and J dropped 4 bases, with 12 bases sitting between them. Per germline, CDR1 MNHNY and CDR2 SVGAGI (reference sequence). The CDR3 runs 13 residues.